Listed here are 20 T cell receptor beta chains from one sample, sequenced in a study of blood T cell repertoires in COVID-19. Libraries were prepared by immunoSEQ multiplex PCR; TCRdb keeps only in-frame clonotypes and omits some of them. The table records about 210,000 clones, roughly nine tenths of them present only once. The sequencing sample was made of peripheral blood. The source of these receptors is a man in his sixties or seventies with acute or convalescent COVID-19.

The genes are TRBV19 and TRBJ1-5; TRBD1 aligns across 8 bases. After removal of 1 base from V and 6 bases from J, the junction contained 8 bases not matched to a gene. There are 16 residues in the CDR3. CDR1 is LNHDA, CDR2 SQIVND, per germline (reference sequence). The CDR3 loop reads CASSIARGRIGQPQHF. The CDR3 DNA is TGTGCCAGTAGTATAGCCAGGGGGCGGATTGGTCAGCCCCAGCATTTT.

The chain couples TRBV18 to TRBJ1-5; possible D gene TRBD1, 5 bases. Germline V CDR1 and CDR2: KGHSH, LQKENI. The CDR3 is 15 residues long. Between the trimmed V and J ends, which lost 3 bases and 4 bases, there was a span of 13 bases. CDR3 nucleotide sequence: TGTGCCAGCTCACCGAGCATCCAGGGAAATCAGCCCCAGCATTTT. Protein product: CASSPSIQGNQPQHF. The whole variable domain, filled in from reference TRBV18 and TRBJ1-5, reads NAGVMQNPRHLVRRRGQEARLRCSPMKGHSHVYWYRQLPEEGLKFMVYLQKENIIDESGMPKERFSAEFPKEGPSILRIQQVVRGDSAAYFCASSPSIQGNQPQHFGDGTRLSIL.

This sequence joins TRBV29-1 and TRBJ1-3; weak D call: TRBD1 (5 bases). Germline V gene lookup returns CDR1 SQVTM and CDR2 ANQGSEA. Trimming took 0 bases from V and 8 from J, leaving 14 bases between them. The length of the CDR3 is 14 residues. Written as DNA, the CDR3 is TGCAGCGTTGAAGATGGCCAGGGAAGGGACACCATATATTTT. It codes for CSVEDGQGRDTIYF.

Here the CDR3 DNA reads TGTGCCACTGTCACGCGGGCAGCGAACACCGGGGAGCTGTTTTTT. Translation: CATVTRAANTGELFF. This chain connects TRBV6-5 to TRBJ2-2, with a possible D match to TRBD2 (5 bases). The CDR3 totals 15 residues. V lost 10 bases, J lost 0 bases, and 15 bases lay in between. CDR1 is MNHEY, CDR2 SVGAGI, per germline.

This sequence joins TRBV19 and TRBJ1-5; no reliable D call. CDR3 size: 13 residues. Deletions cut 3 bases from V and 5 bases from J, with 8 bases between. Germline V gene lookup returns CDR1 LNHDA and CDR2 SQIVND (reference sequence). CDR3 in DNA: TGTGCCAGTAGTATCTACAGAGATCAGCCCCAGCATTTT. Translated, it gives CASSIYRDQPQHF.

The V call is TRBV5-1, the J call TRBJ2-3; 8 bases map to TRBD1. This CDR3 is built from 15 residues. The V gene's germline CDR1 is SGHRS and CDR2 YFSETQ. Losses at the gene ends were 2 bases for V and 0 bases for J; bases not matched to a gene: 2. The DNA of the CDR3 is TGCGCCAGCAGCTTTACAGGGGGGAGCACAGATACGCAGTATTTT. It encodes CASSFTGGSTDTQYF.

The chain uses TRBV19 and TRBJ2-7; TRBD1 might be the D (5 bases). Germline assignment: CDR1 LNHDA and CDR2 SQIVND (reference sequence). The CDR3 sequence is 13 residues long. With 5 bases removed from V and 0 bases from J, the gap between germline ends came to 8 bases. Here the CDR3 reads CASSDSYSYEQYF. CDR3 DNA: TGTGCCAGTAGTGACAGCTACTCCTACGAGCAGTACTTC.

The chain combines TRBV10-3 with TRBJ1-1, with 7 bases matching TRBD1. This CDR3 contains 13 residues. Germline CDR1 is ENHRY and CDR2 is SYGVKD. J gave up 0 bases and V 9 bases, and 4 bases lay outside the gene matches. Written as DNA, the CDR3 is TGTGCCATGACGGGACAGTTGAACACTGAAGCTTTCTTT. This encodes CAMTGQLNTEAFF.

This clone has more than one count but fewer than ten. The V and J genes are TRBV28 and TRBJ1-5; D unresolved. V was pared by 6 bases and J by 3 bases, with 6 bases between. There are 12 residues in the CDR3. CDR1 MDHEN and CDR2 SYDVKM come from the germline V gene. The CDR3: CASRRVNQPQHF. CDR3 nucleotide sequence: TGTGCCAGCAGGAGGGTCAATCAGCCCCAGCATTTT.

This chain links TRBV19 with TRBJ2-1; 9 bases match TRBD2. Germline V gives CDR1 LNHDA, CDR2 SQIVND (reference sequence). The CDR3 is 15 residues long. Germline trimming cut 6 bases from V and 10 bases from J; bases unmatched to any gene: 13. This CDR3 is CASSTPGLAEGEQFF. CDR3 coding DNA: TGTGCCAGTAGCACACCGGGACTAGCCGAAGGGGAGCAGTTCTTC.

The CDR3 region is CSVEGDKDTQYF. The CDR3 bases are TGCAGCGTTGAAGGGGACAAAGATACGCAGTATTTT. The chain employs TRBV29-1 and TRBJ2-3; a weak D match, TRBD1 (6 bases). This CDR3 has 12 amino acids. Trimming cost V 1 base and J 5 bases, with 7 bases left between them. Looked up from germline, CDR1 is SQVTM and CDR2 is ANQGSEA.

The chain joins TRBV7-9 to TRBJ2-5, with D tentatively TRBD1 (5 bases). Trimming took 1 base from V and 5 from J, leaving 14 bases between them. The CDR3 spans 15 residues. Germline assignment: CDR1 SEHNR and CDR2 FQNEAQ (reference sequence). The CDR3 DNA reads TGTGCCAGCAGCTTAGAGGGGTCCGTGGTGGAGACCCAGTACTTC. The encoded protein is CASSLEGSVVETQYF. Full variable domain (missing parts from reference TRBV7-9 and TRBJ2-5): DTGVSQNPRHKITKRGQNVTFRCDPISEHNRLYWYRQTLGQGPEFLTYFQNEAQLEKSRLLSDRFSAERPKGSFSTLEIQRTEQGDSAMYLCASSLEGSVVETQYFGPGTRLLVL.

This clone appeared a few times. The CDR3 bases are TGTGCCAGCAGCTGGGGGACAGGGGATTTGAACACTGAAGCTTTCTTT. Its protein product is CASSWGTGDLNTEAFF. The J gene is TRBJ1-1, the V gene TRBV7-8, with 10 bases fitting TRBD1. Germline values: CDR1 SGHVS, CDR2 FQNEAQ. This CDR3 is 16 amino acids long. Trimming took 4 bases from V and 0 from J; bases not matched to a gene: 5.

This chain connects TRBV11-2 to TRBJ2-5; D possibly corresponds to TRBD2 (6 bases). Trimming took off 1 base at V and 4 bases at J, with 13 bases between the two ends. The germline gives CDR1 SGHAT, CDR2 FQNNGV. CDR3 length equals 15 residues. The CDR3 DNA reads TGTGCCAGCAGCTTAGGCGGACCGCGGGGAGAGACCCAGTACTTC. This encodes CASSLGGPRGETQYF.

The genes are TRBV6-6 and TRBJ2-7; TRBD1 matches at 8 bases. Germline values: CDR1 MNHNY, CDR2 SVGAGI (reference sequence). The CDR3 loop spans 15 amino acids. V was pared by 0 bases and J by 7 bases, with 8 bases of the junction left unmatched. CDR3 loop: CASSYSGQGAGEQYF. The DNA of the CDR3 is TGTGCCAGCAGTTACTCTGGTCAGGGGGCAGGTGAGCAGTACTTC.

This chain connects TRBV2 to TRBJ1-3; D might be TRBD1 (5 bases). The ends were cut back, 2 bases at V and 5 bases at J, with 7 bases in the middle. This CDR3 spans 13 amino acids. Germline V gene data show CDR1 as SNHLY and CDR2 as FYNNEI. CDR3 in DNA: TGTGCCAGCAGTGAACAGGGAAGAAACACCATATATTTT. This sequence encodes CASSEQGRNTIYF.

V and J are TRBV12-3 or TRBV12-4 and TRBJ2-7; TRBD2 matches 7 bases. V lost 5 bases and J lost 7; bases outside the gene matches: 5. This CDR3 is built from 12 residues. CDR3 loop: CASSLGEGEQYF. Written as DNA, the CDR3 is TGTGCCAGCAGTCTGGGGGAGGGGGAGCAGTACTTC.

The V gene is TRBV5-1, the J gene TRBJ2-1; 12 bases line up with TRBD2. J lost 0 bases, V lost 4 bases, and 11 bases had no gene match. CDR1 is SGHRS and CDR2 is YFSETQ in the germline V gene. The CDR3 spans 19 residues. Here the CDR3 reads CASSGLGLAGLSSYNEQFF. In nucleotides, the CDR3 is TGCGCCAGCAGCGGACTGGGACTAGCGGGCCTTAGCTCCTACAATGAGCAGTTCTTC. The full variable domain, rest sourced from reference TRBV5-1 and TRBJ2-1, is KAGVTQTPRYLIKTRGQQVTLSCSPISGHRSVSWYQQTPGQGLQFLFEYFSETQRNKGNFPGRFSGRQFSNSRSEMNVSTLELGDSALYLCASSGLGLAGLSSYNEQFFGPGTRLTVL.

The chain has TRBV6-6 and TRBJ1-5; possibly TRBD1 for D (6 bases). V was pared by 5 bases and J by 4 bases, with 15 bases between. The CDR3 totals 15 residues. Germline CDR1 reads MNHNY; CDR2 reads SVGAGI (reference sequence). The CDR3, as DNA: TGTGCCAGCAGTACCTGGGGGGGGCTGAATCAGCCCCAGCATTTT. Translation gives CASSTWGGLNQPQHF.

This clone has just a few counts. V is TRBV2 and J is TRBJ2-1; a possible D gene is TRBD1 (6 bases). The CDR3 runs to 12 residues. The germline V gene has CDR1 SNHLY and CDR2 FYNNEI. The V end lost 1 base, the J end lost 11 bases, and 9 bases lay between the germline ends. In DNA form, the CDR3 reads TGTGCCAGCAGTGAAGTAGGGGGACAGCAGTTCTTC. This encodes CASSEVGGQQFF.